This T cell receptor beta chain was sequenced in a study of tumor-infiltrating lymphocytes in primary liver carcinoma. The study's findings and limits: Bulk samples went unsorted, so CD4+ and CD8+ repertoires were not compared. Overlap in tumor-adjacent and tumor-blood pairs fell below that of tumor region pairs. Against blood, tumors held a significantly higher top-250-clone fraction (p = 0.039).

Germline DNA was extracted too, while blood RNA derived from unsorted whole blood. Making TCR beta cDNA involved approximately 520 ng total RNA and a constant-region primer. Investigators got TCR beta libraries out of three nested multiplex PCR rounds, done with slightly modified ARM-PCR. TCRdb recomputed calls from the multiplex PCR reads with MiXCR, one row per CDR3 protein. The repertoire holds approximately 320,000 distinct CDR3 sequences, with around three fifths as singletons. As to this clonotype: Its antigen remains unidentified. The CDR3 does not end in the conserved phenylalanine or tryptophan, so this is likely a read error.

Sequencing was performed on peripheral blood. This receptor was identified in a woman aged 30 to 39 with primary liver carcinoma and hepatitis B virus infection.

CDR3 residues: CANSQGLAAYEQYL. The CDR3, as DNA: TGTGCCAACAGCCAGGGACTAGCAGCCTACGAGCAGTACCTC. V is TRBV4-2 and J is TRBJ2-7, with 9 bases aligning to TRBD2. The germline gives CDR1 LGHNA, CDR2 YNFKEQ. This CDR3 has 14 residues.